This entry features one T cell receptor beta chain sequence. Per the germline V gene, CDR1 is MNHEY and CDR2 is SVGAGI. The CDR3 spans 13 residues. The V and J ends lost 2 bases and 1 base respectively, with 6 bases between them. These data come from a study of blood T cell repertoires in COVID-19. The assay was immunoSEQ multiplex PCR, and TCRdb's table has in-frame clones only and misses some. The sample shows tens of thousands of clones, about nine tenths of them seen only once. The chain couples TRBV6-5 to TRBJ2-7; D is unresolved. Material: peripheral blood. The source of this sequence is a human donor in a cohort sampled during active COVID-19. In DNA form, the CDR3 reads TGTGCCAGCAGTTACGCCAGGTCCTACGAGCAGTACTTC. This gives the protein CASSYARSYEQYF.